The clone carrying this T cell receptor (beta chain) was seen only a few times. Trimming took 3 bases from V and 2 from J, leaving 7 bases between them. CDR3 size: 13 residues. Germline loops: CDR1 SGHVS, CDR2 FQNEAQ. The data were produced by immunoSEQ multiplex PCR, yet TCRdb's version contains in-frame clones alone and is incomplete. The sample has some 340,000 clones, around 86% seen once. The entry originates in a study of blood T cell repertoires in COVID-19. Overall study: Both acute and convalescent COVID-19 samples were obtained from the United States, Italy and Spain.

The chain is built from TRBV7-8 and TRBJ1-2, with D possibly being TRBD1 (5 bases). Specimen: PBMCs or T cells enriched from blood (not recorded which). The clonotype comes from a woman aged 45-65 years who had recovered from COVID-19. The CDR3 sequence: CASSFQGNYGYTF. In DNA, the CDR3 is TGTGCCAGCAGCTTTCAGGGCAACTATGGCTACACCTTC.